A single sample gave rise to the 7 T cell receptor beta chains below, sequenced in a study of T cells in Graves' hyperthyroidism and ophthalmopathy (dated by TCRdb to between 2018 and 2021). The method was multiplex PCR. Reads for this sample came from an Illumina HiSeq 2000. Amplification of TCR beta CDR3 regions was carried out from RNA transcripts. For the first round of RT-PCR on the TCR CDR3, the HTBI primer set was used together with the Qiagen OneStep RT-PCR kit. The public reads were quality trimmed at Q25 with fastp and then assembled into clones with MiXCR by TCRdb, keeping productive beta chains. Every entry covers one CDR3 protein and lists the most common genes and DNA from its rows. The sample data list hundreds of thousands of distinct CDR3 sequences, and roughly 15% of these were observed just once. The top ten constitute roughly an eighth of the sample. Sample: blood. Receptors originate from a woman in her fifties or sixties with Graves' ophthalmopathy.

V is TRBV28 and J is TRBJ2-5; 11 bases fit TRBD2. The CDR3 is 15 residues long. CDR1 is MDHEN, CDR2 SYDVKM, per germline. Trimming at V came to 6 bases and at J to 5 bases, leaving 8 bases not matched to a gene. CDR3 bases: TGTGCCAGCAGCCATAGCGGGAGGGCCCATGAGACCCAGTACTTC. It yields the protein CASSHSGRAHETQYF.

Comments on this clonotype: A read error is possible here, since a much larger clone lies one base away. The CDR3 sequence: CASSFRLTNTRELFF. DNA for the CDR3: TGTGCCAGCAGTTTTAGGCTAACGAACACCCGGGAGCTGTTTTTT. The V call is TRBV28, the J call TRBJ2-2, with unresolved D. CDR3 size: 15 residues. The germline gives CDR1 MDHEN, CDR2 SYDVKM.

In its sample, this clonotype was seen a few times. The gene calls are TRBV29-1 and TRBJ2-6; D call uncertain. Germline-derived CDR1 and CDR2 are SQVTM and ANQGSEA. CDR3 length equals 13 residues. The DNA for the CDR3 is TGCAGTCCAGAGGTCTCTGGGGCCAACGTCCTGACTTTC. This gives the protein CSPEVSGANVLTF.

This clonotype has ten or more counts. This chain's CDR3 is CASSPSLVRGEQFF. CDR3 coding DNA: TGTGCCAGCAGCCCCTCTCTCGTTCGCGGTGAGCAGTTCTTC. The V and J genes are TRBV3-1 and TRBJ2-1; no definite D call. Trimming cost V 4 bases and J 9 bases, with 16 bases left between them. The CDR3 totals 14 residues. The germline CDR1 and CDR2 sequences are LGHDT and YNNKEL (reference sequence).

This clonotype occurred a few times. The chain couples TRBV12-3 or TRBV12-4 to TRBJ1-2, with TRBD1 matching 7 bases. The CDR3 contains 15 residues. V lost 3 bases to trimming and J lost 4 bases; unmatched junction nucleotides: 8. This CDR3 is CASSFSHRGGYGYTF. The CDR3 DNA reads TGTGCCAGCAGTTTTTCCCACAGGGGCGGCTATGGCTACACCTTC.

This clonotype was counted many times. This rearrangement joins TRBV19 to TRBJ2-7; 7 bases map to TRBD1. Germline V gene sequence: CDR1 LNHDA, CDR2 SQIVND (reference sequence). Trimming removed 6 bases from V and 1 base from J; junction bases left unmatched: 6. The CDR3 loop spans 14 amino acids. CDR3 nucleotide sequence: TGTGCCAGTAGGGACAGGCAAGGATCCTACGAGCAGTACTTC. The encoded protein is CASRDRQGSYEQYF.

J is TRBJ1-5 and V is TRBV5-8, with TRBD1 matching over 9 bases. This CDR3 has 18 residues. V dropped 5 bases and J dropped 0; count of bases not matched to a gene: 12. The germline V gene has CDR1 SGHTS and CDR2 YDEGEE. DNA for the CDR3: TGTGCCAGCAGACCGGACAGGGGACCTGGTTATAGCAATCAGCCCCAGCATTTT. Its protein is CASRPDRGPGYSNQPQHF.